This T cell receptor (beta chain) appears in the sequencing data of a study of blood T cells in healthy people across ages (dated by TCRdb to the mid-2010s). Study-level background: Template switching captured roughly one uniquely barcoded TCR beta cDNA molecule per two T cells in model experiments. Donors were grouped into four age groups: young (average approximately 16 years), middle-aged (approximately 41), aged (around 66) and long-lived (around 80). To track age-related changes in TCR beta repertoire diversity, the study relied on deep sequencing normalized with unique cDNA molecular identifiers. To avoid experimental bias, donors of different ages were randomly spread across the sequencing lanes. Using the same blood draw, the study looked at two additional independent replicas of 1 million unique cDNA reads for two donors, one aged 18 to 29 and the other aged 80 or older. Broader findings and caveats from the paper: Total diversity estimates from one million sequenced T cells were considered lower bounds and underestimates. Because profiling used bulk unsorted PBMCs, naive and antigen-experienced compartments could not be compared conclusively. Observed TCR beta diversity correlated strongly with the percentage of naive T cells measured by flow cytometry. Observed TCR beta diversity per million T cells fell roughly linearly with age, and a significant reduction was already apparent by age around 44. The long-lived group showed more naive CD4+ T cells, fewer expanded clones and increased TCR diversity than the aged group, suggesting age selection. Because the CMV infection status of the donors was unknown, age-related changes in expanded clonotypes may potentially have been confounded.

A few counts support this clonotype. There is no known antigen for this receptor. No much larger clone is present one base from it, and per-base qualities are unavailable. The method was 5' RACE. The data were produced on an Illumina HiSeq 2500. A second PCR of about 7 to 12 cycles was run with a J-beta primer mix and a sample-barcoded 5' primer. Each TCR beta cDNA molecule received a unique molecular identifier from a template-switch 5' adaptor carrying 12 random nucleotides. At least 2.5 million CDR3-containing paired-end reads were obtained from each sample. All of the RNA was converted into first-strand cDNA using the Mint cDNA synthesis kit, with a TRBC-specific oligonucleotide serving as the primer. After uracil-DNA glycosylase treatment, a first 18-cycle PCR used universal primers M1SS and BC2_uni_R on all cDNA. The published analysis was carried out like this. Each sample was normalized by randomly selecting 1 million high-quality reads, each carrying a distinct molecular identifier. Instead of being binned into consensus sequences, reads that shared molecular identifiers were thrown out. MiTCR, run with a Q25 quality threshold and the strictest error-elimination algorithm, handled CDR3 identification, clonotype clustering and error correction. Lower-bound total TCR beta diversity was estimated with a nonparametric unseen species model using Euler transformation. The public reads were quality trimmed at Q25 with fastp and then assembled into clones with MiXCR by TCRdb, keeping productive beta chains. Each CDR3 protein gets just one entry, which takes the most common genes and DNA from the rows behind it. The V and J calls and clone size are TCRdb's, not the authors'. The sample includes hundreds of thousands of distinct CDR3 sequences, with more than 45% observed a single time. Over 20% of the sample lies in the top ten.

Donors were 39 systemically healthy Caucasian individuals from Russia aged about 6 to 100 years. About 9.6 milliliters of peripheral blood were collected from each donor into EDTA-treated Vacutainer tubes. Ficoll-Paque density-gradient centrifugation was used to isolate PBMCs, with at least 6.5 million per sample. Total RNA, at least 6 micrograms per sample, was extracted from PBMCs with Trizol reagent. Naive CD45RAhigh/CD27high T cell percentages were measured by flow cytometry on a PBMC aliquot from every donor. Counted from cysteine to phenylalanine, this CDR3 has 15 amino acids. Only CDR3 DNA is held: 45 bases, read in frame from base 1. CDR1 and CDR2, per the germline V gene, are MNHEY and SVGEGT. V loses 6 bases at its end and J loses 4 bases; junction bases beyond the gene matches: 9.

The specimen was blood. This chain joins TRBV6-2 or TRBV6-3 to TRBJ2-7, and 10 junction bases match TRBD1. The receptor was derived from a man younger than 40 in good health. The CDR3 sequence is CASSYLGQGGYEQYF. The sequence in DNA is TGTGCCAGCAGCTATCTTGGACAGGGGGGATACGAGCAGTACTTC.